This T cell receptor (beta chain) was identified in a study of T cell changes during pregnancy in multiple sclerosis. Some clones are missing from TCRdb's copy, which holds only in-frame ones; the method was immunoSEQ multiplex PCR. The sample has about 44,000 clones; around 94% are singletons. Trimming removed 1 base from V and 4 bases from J, with 10 bases in between. The germline CDR1 and CDR2 sequences are MGHRA and YSYEKL. This CDR3 spans 14 amino acids. The rearrangement links TRBV4-1 to TRBJ2-5; D not certain. Material: CD4+ T cells from peripheral blood mononuclear cells, obtained in the first trimester of pregnancy. This TCR was recovered from a female donor with multiple sclerosis, enrolled in a pregnancy study. The CDR3 reads CASSQGRGRETQYF. The CDR3, as DNA: TGCGCCAGCAGCCAAGGTCGTGGCCGAGAGACCCAGTACTTC.